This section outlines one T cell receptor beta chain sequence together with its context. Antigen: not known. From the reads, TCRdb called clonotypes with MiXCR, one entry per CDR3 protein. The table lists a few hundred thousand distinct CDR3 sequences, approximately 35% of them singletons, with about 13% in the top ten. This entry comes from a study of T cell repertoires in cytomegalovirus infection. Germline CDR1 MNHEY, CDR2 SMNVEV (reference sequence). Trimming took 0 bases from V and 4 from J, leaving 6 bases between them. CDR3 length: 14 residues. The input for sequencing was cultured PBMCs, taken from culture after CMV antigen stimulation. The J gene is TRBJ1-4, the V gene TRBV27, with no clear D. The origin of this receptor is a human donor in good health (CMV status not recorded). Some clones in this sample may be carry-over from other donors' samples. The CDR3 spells CASSLSVLNEKLFF. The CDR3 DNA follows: TGTGCCAGCAGTTTATCAGTCCTTAATGAAAAACTGTTTTTT.